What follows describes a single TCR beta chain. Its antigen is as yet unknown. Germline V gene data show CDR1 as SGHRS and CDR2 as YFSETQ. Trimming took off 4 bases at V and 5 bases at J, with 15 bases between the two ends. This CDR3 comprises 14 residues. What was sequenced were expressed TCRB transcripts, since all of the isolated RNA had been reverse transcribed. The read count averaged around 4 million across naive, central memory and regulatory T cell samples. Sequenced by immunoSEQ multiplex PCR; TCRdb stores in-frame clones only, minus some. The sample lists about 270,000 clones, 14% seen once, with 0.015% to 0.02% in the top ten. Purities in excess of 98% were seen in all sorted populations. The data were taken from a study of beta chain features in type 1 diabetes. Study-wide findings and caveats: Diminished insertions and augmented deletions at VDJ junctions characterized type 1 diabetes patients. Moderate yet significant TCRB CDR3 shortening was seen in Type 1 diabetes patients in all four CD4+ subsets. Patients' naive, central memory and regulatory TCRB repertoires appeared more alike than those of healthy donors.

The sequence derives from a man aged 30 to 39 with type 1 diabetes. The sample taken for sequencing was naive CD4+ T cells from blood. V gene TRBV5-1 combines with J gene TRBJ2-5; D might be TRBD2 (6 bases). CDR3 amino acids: CASSRAPGDETQYF. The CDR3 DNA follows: TGCGCCAGCAGCCGGGCCCCGGGGGATGAGACCCAGTACTTC.